Listed below are T cell receptor beta chains from one sample, sequenced in a study of shared clonotypes between healthy human individuals. TCRdb keeps only in-frame clones here, not all; method: immunoSEQ multiplex PCR. The sample has about 2,200,000 clones; more than 85% are singletons. Sequenced material: naive CD8+ T cells from PBMCs. Receptors were obtained from a young man in good health. Some clones in this sample may be carry-over from other donors' samples. CDR3s include the opening cysteine and the closing phenylalanine or tryptophan. Fields, in order: CDR3 protein, CDR3 DNA, V gene, clone size, D gene, J gene. A D gene is named only where the DNA matches it firmly. The size entry is marked missing in some rows and otherwise reads once, few, many or a size class.

CASSFHGGGFDEQFF TGTGCCAGCAGCTTTCACGGAGGGGGCTTTGATGAGCAGTTCTTC TRBV5-6 NA NA TRBJ2-1
CASSVTGYYEQYF TGTGCCAGCAGTGTAACAGGCTACTACGAGCAGTACTTC TRBV6-1 NA NA TRBJ2-7
CASSSDRREQYF TGTGCCAGCAGTTCAGACAGACGCGAGCAGTACTTC TRBV28 NA NA TRBJ2-7
CATSRDIVSLNEKLFF TGTGCCACCAGCAGAGATATCGTCAGTTTAAATGAAAAACTGTTTTTT TRBV15 NA NA TRBJ1-4
CASSNRGGELFF TGTGCCAGTAGCAACAGGGGCGGGGAGCTGTTTTTT TRBV19 NA TRBD1 TRBJ2-2
CASSPLRDRGDTEAFF TGCGCCAGCAGCCCCCTAAGAGACAGGGGAGACACTGAAGCTTTCTTT TRBV5-1 NA TRBD1 TRBJ1-1
CASSDSRVPRGGVNTEAFF TGTGCCAGCAGTGACTCGAGGGTCCCTAGAGGCGGGGTGAACACTGAAGCTTTCTTT TRBV6-4 NA NA TRBJ1-1
CATSRGTLNTEAFF TGTGCCACCAGCCGAGGGACCCTAAACACTGAAGCTTTCTTT TRBV15 NA NA TRBJ1-1
CASSLDRDRGLNEQFF TGTGCCAGCAGCTTGGACCGGGACAGGGGGTTGAATGAGCAGTTCTTC TRBV5-5 NA TRBD1 TRBJ2-1
CASSLAVLLGGGAQTQYF TGCGCCAGCAGTCTCGCCGTGTTGTTAGGTGGAGGGGCCCAGACCCAGTACTTC TRBV5-1 NA NA TRBJ2-5
CASSTHPGAYSNQPQHF TGTGCCAGTAGTACTCACCCAGGGGCCTATAGCAATCAGCCCCAGCATTTT TRBV19 NA NA TRBJ1-5
CASSQDLRGGYEQYF TGCGCCAGCAGCCAAGATCTAAGGGGCGGATACGAGCAGTACTTC TRBV4-3 NA NA TRBJ2-7
CASRGLLDTDTQYF TGTGCCAGCAGGGGACTGCTTGACACAGATACGCAGTATTTT TRBV7-9 once NA TRBJ2-3
CASSLGFSQGDTEAFF TGTGCCAGCAGCTTGGGGTTCAGTCAGGGGGACACTGAAGCTTTCTTT TRBV5-6 NA TRBD1 TRBJ1-1
CASSRGAPRGDEQYF TGTGCCAGCAGCCGGGGGGCGCCACGAGGGGACGAGCAGTACTTC TRBV7-9 NA NA TRBJ2-7
CASSYAQGLYGYTF TGTGCCAGCAGTTACGCACAGGGTCTCTATGGCTACACCTTC TRBV6-5 NA NA TRBJ1-2
CASSLRLEQYF TGTGCCAGCAGCCTCAGACTCGAGCAGTACTTC TRBV13 NA NA TRBJ2-7
CASSHSLDAYEQYF TGTGCCAGCAGCCACTCCCTTGATGCCTACGAGCAGTACTTC TRBV4-2 NA NA TRBJ2-7
CASSPSWGYANTGELFF TGCGCCAGCAGCCCATCATGGGGGTACGCGAACACCGGGGAGCTGTTTTTT TRBV4-1 NA NA TRBJ2-2
CASSFGGANQPQHF TGTGCCAGCAGCTTTGGGGGGGCGAATCAGCCCCAGCATTTT TRBV7-9 NA NA TRBJ1-5
CASSLETAGAYEQYF TGTGCCAGCAGCTTAGAGACGGCAGGGGCCTACGAGCAGTACTTC TRBV7-9 NA NA TRBJ2-7
CASSGYRTEATNEKLFF TGTGCCAGCTCAGGTTATAGGACCGAAGCAACTAATGAAAAACTGTTTTTT TRBV18 NA NA TRBJ1-4
CASRETNTYEQYF TGTGCCAGTAGGGAGACTAACACCTACGAGCAGTACTTC TRBV19 NA NA TRBJ2-7
CASHRAGDDSEQYF TGTGCCTCTCATCGGGCAGGGGATGACAGCGAGCAGTACTTC TRBV30 NA NA TRBJ2-7
CASSAPFSDVWNTGELFF TGTGCCAGCAGCGCGCCCTTTTCGGATGTTTGGAACACCGGGGAGCTGTTTTTT TRBV9 NA NA TRBJ2-2
CASSRDFVNQPQHF TGTGCCAGCAGCCGCGACTTCGTCAATCAGCCCCAGCATTTT TRBV6-6 NA NA TRBJ1-5
CASSLGTITEAFF TGTGCCAGCAGTTTAGGGACTATCACTGAAGCTTTCTTT TRBV27 few NA TRBJ1-1
CASSFTATNEKLFF TGTGCCAGCAGTTTTACAGCAACTAATGAAAAACTGTTTTTT TRBV28 once NA TRBJ1-4
CASSLRGAYEQYF TGTGCCAGCAGTTTAAGAGGGGCGTACGAGCAGTACTTC TRBV27 NA NA TRBJ2-7
CASRVASSSGANVLTF TGTGCCAGCAGGGTGGCATCTAGCTCTGGGGCCAACGTCCTGACTTTC TRBV11-2 NA NA TRBJ2-6
CASGAGRETQYF TGTGCCAGCGGCGCAGGGAGGGAGACCCAGTACTTC TRBV9 NA NA TRBJ2-5
CAWSDRVGNQPQHF TGTGCCTGGAGTGACAGGGTAGGTAATCAGCCCCAGCATTTT TRBV30 once NA TRBJ1-5
CASTANTEAFF TGTGCCAGCACTGCTAACACTGAAGCTTTCTTT TRBV6-5 once NA TRBJ1-1
CASSLDRTWGEQYF TGTGCCAGCAGCTTAGATAGGACTTGGGGAGAGCAGTACTTC TRBV7-6 NA NA TRBJ2-7
CASSPRTSGRDDEQYF TGTGCCAGCAGCCCACGGACTAGCGGGAGGGACGACGAGCAGTACTTC TRBV9 NA TRBD2 TRBJ2-7
CASSGNDPGTGGRTGELFF TGTGCCAGCAGCGGGAACGACCCCGGGACAGGGGGCCGAACCGGGGAGCTGTTTTTT TRBV9 NA TRBD1 TRBJ2-2
CASSFRRGDTEAFF TGTGCCAGCAGCTTCCGAAGGGGGGACACTGAAGCTTTCTTT TRBV5-6 NA NA TRBJ1-1
CASSLDTGELFF TGCGCCAGCAGCCTAGACACCGGGGAGCTGTTTTTT TRBV5-1 NA NA TRBJ2-2
CASSQYLPARPYEQYF TGTGCCAGCAGCCAATACCTCCCGGCCCGCCCCTACGAGCAGTACTTC TRBV14 NA NA TRBJ2-7
CASSSIWDDEQYF TGTGCCAGCAGCTCGATCTGGGACGACGAGCAGTACTTC TRBV5-6 once NA TRBJ2-7
CASSISLAGYTGELFF TGTGCCAGTAGTATTAGTCTAGCGGGCTACACCGGGGAGCTGTTTTTT TRBV19 once TRBD2 TRBJ2-2
CASSIGLVGEVYNEQFF TGTGCCAGTAGTATAGGTTTGGTCGGGGAGGTGTACAATGAGCAGTTCTTC TRBV19 NA NA TRBJ2-1
CASTPVPLTSTDTQYF TGTGCCAGCACCCCTGTGCCACTGACTAGCACAGATACGCAGTATTTT TRBV28 NA NA TRBJ2-3
CASSPTGEQYF TGTGCCAGCAGTCCCACGGGAGAGCAGTACTTC TRBV28 once NA TRBJ2-7
CASSELAASGGYNEQFF TGTGCCAGCAGTGAATTGGCAGCTAGCGGAGGTTACAATGAGCAGTTCTTC TRBV6-1 once TRBD2 TRBJ2-1
CASSLAGRTGTEQYF TGCGCCAGCAGCTTGGCCGGGAGGACGGGGACCGAGCAGTACTTC TRBV5-1 NA TRBD2 TRBJ2-7